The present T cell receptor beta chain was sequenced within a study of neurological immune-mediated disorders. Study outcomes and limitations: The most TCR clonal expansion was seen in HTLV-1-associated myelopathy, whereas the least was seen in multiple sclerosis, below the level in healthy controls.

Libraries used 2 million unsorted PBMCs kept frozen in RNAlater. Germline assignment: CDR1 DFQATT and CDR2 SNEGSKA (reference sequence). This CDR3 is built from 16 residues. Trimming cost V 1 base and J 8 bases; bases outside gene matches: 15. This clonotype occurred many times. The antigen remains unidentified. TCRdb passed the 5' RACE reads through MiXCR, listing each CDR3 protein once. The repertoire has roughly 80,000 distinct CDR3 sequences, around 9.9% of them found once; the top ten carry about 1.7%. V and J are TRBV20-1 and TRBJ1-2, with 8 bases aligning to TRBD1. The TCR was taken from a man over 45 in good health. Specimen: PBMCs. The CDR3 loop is CSARVQDGQGVRGYTF. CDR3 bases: TGCAGTGCTAGAGTTCAAGACGGACAGGGCGTTCGAGGCTACACCTTC.